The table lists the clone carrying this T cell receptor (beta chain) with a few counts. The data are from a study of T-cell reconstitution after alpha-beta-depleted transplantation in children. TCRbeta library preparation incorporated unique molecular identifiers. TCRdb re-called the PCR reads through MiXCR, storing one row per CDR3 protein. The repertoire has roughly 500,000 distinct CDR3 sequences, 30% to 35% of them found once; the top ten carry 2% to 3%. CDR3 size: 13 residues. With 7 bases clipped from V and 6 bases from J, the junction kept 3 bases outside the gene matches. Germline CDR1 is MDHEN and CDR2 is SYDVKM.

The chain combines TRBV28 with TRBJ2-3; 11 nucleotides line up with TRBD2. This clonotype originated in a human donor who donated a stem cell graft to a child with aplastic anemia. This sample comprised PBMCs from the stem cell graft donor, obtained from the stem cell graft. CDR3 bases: TGTGCCAGCACCATAGCGGGAGGGGATACGCAGTATTTT. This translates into CASTIAGGDTQYF.